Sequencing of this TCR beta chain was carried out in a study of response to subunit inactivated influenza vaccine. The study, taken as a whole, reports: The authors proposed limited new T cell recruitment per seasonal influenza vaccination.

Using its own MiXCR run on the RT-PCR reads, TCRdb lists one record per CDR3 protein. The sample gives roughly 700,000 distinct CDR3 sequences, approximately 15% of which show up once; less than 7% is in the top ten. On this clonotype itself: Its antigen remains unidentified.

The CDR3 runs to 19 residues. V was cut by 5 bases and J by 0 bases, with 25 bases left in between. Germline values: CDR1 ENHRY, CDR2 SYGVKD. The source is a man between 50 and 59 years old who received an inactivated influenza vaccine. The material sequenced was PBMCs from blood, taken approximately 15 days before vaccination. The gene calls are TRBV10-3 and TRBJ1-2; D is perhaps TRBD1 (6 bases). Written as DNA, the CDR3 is TGTGCCATCAGTTTGCCACCTCGGACAGAGACACTAGCTAACTATGGCTACACCTTC. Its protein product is CAISLPPRTETLANYGYTF.